This is a list of T cell receptor beta chains from one sample in a study of cytomegalovirus exposure and HLA in healthy donors. The data were produced by immunoSEQ multiplex PCR, yet TCRdb's version contains in-frame clones alone and is incomplete. This sample carries under 120,000 clones, 60% to 70% of them seen once, and the ten largest clones take 3.8%. The sequenced material came from PBMCs. The source is a man aged 25-45 years in good health and CMV-seropositive. Each CDR3 is given with its conserved first and last residue. A D gene is named only where the DNA matches it firmly. Not every row has a clone size; where given, it reads once, few, many or a size class.

j_call clone_size v_call d_call cdr3_nt cdr3_aa
TRBJ2-5 - TRBV5-1 - TGCGCCAGCAGCTTGGGGTCGACAGAGACCCGGTACTTC CASSLGSTETRYF
TRBJ1-1 - TRBV6-6 - TGTGCCAGCGGGACAACTGGGACGAACACTGAAGCTTTCTTT CASGTTGTNTEAFF
TRBJ1-6 - TRBV9 - TGTGCCAGCTCGGGCCGCGGGGATTCACCCCTCCACTTT CASSGRGDSPLHF
TRBJ2-7 - TRBV9 - TGTGCCAGCAGCGCCGGGGGGCCTGGCGAGCAGTACTTC CASSAGGPGEQYF
TRBJ1-5 - TRBV6-1 - TGTGCCAGCATCCGGTCCGGAGGTACAATTCAGCCCCAGCATTTT CASIRSGGTIQPQHF
TRBJ1-2 - TRBV7-9 TRBD1 TGTGCCAGCAGCTTCTATTCGGACAGGGCGAATGGCTACACCTTC CASSFYSDRANGYTF
TRBJ1-4 - TRBV28 - TGTGCCAGCAGATGGGGCGGAACTAATGAAAAACTGTTTTTT CASRWGGTNEKLFF
TRBJ1-6 - TRBV4-1 TRBD1 TGCGCCAGCAGCCAAGAGACAGGGCCCAGATTCTATAATTCACCCCTCCACTTT CASSQETGPRFYNSPLHF
TRBJ2-1 - TRBV7-9 TRBD1 TGTGCCAGCAGCTTAGTTGTGACAGGGGGGGGTGAGCAGTTCTTC CASSLVVTGGGEQFF
TRBJ2-2 once TRBV7-2 - TGTGCCAGCAGCCGGGGTCGACCAAACACCGGGGAGCTGTTTTTT CASSRGRPNTGELFF
TRBJ1-4 - TRBV5-1 - TGCGCCAGCAGACCGATGGGAGGAAAGAAAGCTGAAAAACTGTTTTTT CASRPMGGKKAEKLFF
TRBJ1-5 - TRBV19 TRBD1 TGTGCCAGTAACCCAGGGGGCGCTGGCAATCAGCCCCAGCATTTT CASNPGGAGNQPQHF
TRBJ2-3 once TRBV6-6 - TGTGCCAGCAGTTCCCGAGGCGAGACTGTCACAGATACGCAGTATTTT CASSSRGETVTDTQYF
TRBJ1-1 - TRBV7-9 TRBD1 TGTGCCAGCAGCTTCCCAGGACAGGGAGCGAACACTGAAGCTTTCTTT CASSFPGQGANTEAFF
TRBJ1-2 - TRBV27 - TGTGCCAGCAGTTTGGGGGGACGGGTCGGCGGCTACACCTTC CASSLGGRVGGYTF
TRBJ1-1 few TRBV14 - TGTGCCAGCAGCCGAAACGCAGGGGAATCTGAAGCTTTCTTT CASSRNAGESEAFF
TRBJ1-2 few TRBV6-5 - TGTGCCAGCAGCAGGGTTAGGTACGGCTACACCTTC CASSRVRYGYTF
TRBJ2-3 - TRBV11-3 - TGTGCCAGCAGCTCCATGGGGGGGCAGAGGGACACAGATACGCAGTATTTT CASSSMGGQRDTDTQYF
TRBJ2-5 - TRBV4-1 - TGCGCCAGCAGCCAAGGGACAACAAGAGAGGCCCAGTACTTC CASSQGTTREAQYF
TRBJ2-7 - TRBV7-9 TRBD1 TGTGCCAGCAGCTTAGCGGACAGGGGTGCGTACGAGCAGTACTTC CASSLADRGAYEQYF
TRBJ1-2 few TRBV2 TRBD1 TGTGCCAGCAGTGGGGACAGTCGAATCTATGGCTACACCTTC CASSGDSRIYGYTF
TRBJ1-5 - TRBV5-4 - TGTGCCAGCAGCTTGGGTGATGCGGGGTCCCAGCCCCAGCATTTT CASSLGDAGSQPQHF
TRBJ2-7 - TRBV11-3 - TGTGCCAGCAGCCCGTGGAGGGGTAGGAACTACGAGCAGTACTTC CASSPWRGRNYEQYF
TRBJ2-7 - TRBV27 TRBD1 TGTGCCAGCAGTCTGGGACAGGGATGGCCCTACGAGCAGTACTTC CASSLGQGWPYEQYF
TRBJ2-1 once TRBV2 TRBD1 TGTGCCAGCAGCGAAACAGGGGGACATGAGCAGTTCTTC CASSETGGHEQFF
TRBJ2-3 few TRBV5-5 - TGTGCCAGCAGCCGTGGAGCCAGCACAGATACGCAGTATTTT CASSRGASTDTQYF
TRBJ2-5 - TRBV27 TRBD1 TGTGCCAGCAGACAGGGGGCTGGGGAGACCCAGTACTTC CASRQGAGETQYF
TRBJ1-2 few TRBV27 - TGTGCCAGCGCCCTTAACGGGGGAATCGGCCCTGACCCGGGCTACACCTTC CASALNGGIGPDPGYTF
TRBJ2-1 - TRBV30 - TGTGCCTGGAGCCCTCGGGGATACCCCCGGAATGAGCAGTTCTTC CAWSPRGYPRNEQFF
TRBJ1-1 - TRBV30 - TGTGCCTGGAGTGCTCTAAAGAACACTGAAGCTTTCTTT CAWSALKNTEAFF
TRBJ1-2 - TRBV14 - TGTGCCAGCAGCCAAGCGCCGGTGTCCGGCTACACCTTC CASSQAPVSGYTF
TRBJ2-2 - TRBV7-9 - TGTGCCAGCAGCTTAGGGGGGCGCGCCGGGGAGCTGTTTTTT CASSLGGRAGELFF
TRBJ1-5 - TRBV5-1 - TGCGCCAGCAGCTTGGTATCAGGGGATCAGCCCCAGCATTTT CASSLVSGDQPQHF
TRBJ1-4 - TRBV4-1 - TGCGCCAGCAGCCAAGAGGGAGGGATGGGGGAAAAACTGTTTTTT CASSQEGGMGEKLFF
TRBJ1-6 - TRBV6-1 - TGTGCCAGCAGGGATGGGACTCTTTCACCCCTCCACTTT CASRDGTLSPLHF
TRBJ1-2 once TRBV9 - TGTGCTTCCCGCTCACAGACTAACTATGGCTACACCTTC CASRSQTNYGYTF
TRBJ1-5 few TRBV7-2 - TGTGCCAGCAGCCTCGGGACTGATCGGCATCAGCCCCAGCATTTT CASSLGTDRHQPQHF
TRBJ2-1 - TRBV11-1 TRBD2 TGTGCCAGCAGCCCCACAGGACTAGCGGGGAAGAGCTCCTACAATGAGCAGTTCTTC CASSPTGLAGKSSYNEQFF
TRBJ2-3 once TRBV10-1 TRBD1 TGCGCCAGCAGTAGGACAGGGAGCACAGATACGCAGTATTTT CASSRTGSTDTQYF
TRBJ2-1 - TRBV7-3 TRBD2 TGTGCCAGCAGCTTAGGTAGCGGGGGGGCAAATGAGCAGTTCTTC CASSLGSGGANEQFF
TRBJ2-7 - TRBV11-3 - TGTGCCAGCAGCGAAAGAGGGGGTCCCGGCTCCTACGAGCAGTACTTC CASSERGGPGSYEQYF
TRBJ2-7 - TRBV27 TRBD1 TGTGCCAGCAGGGGGACAGGGGGCGTCGAGCAGTACTTC CASRGTGGVEQYF
TRBJ2-3 - TRBV19 TRBD2 TGTGCCAGTAGTATAGAGTTCGGGGGGATAGGGGATACGCAGTATTTT CASSIEFGGIGDTQYF
TRBJ1-1 - TRBV6-4 - TGTGCCAGCAGTGACCCTCCAGCAGGGAGGACTTTCTTT CASSDPPAGRTFF
TRBJ2-7 - TRBV5-4 - TGTGCCAGCAGCGGAGGGACAGTTAGCTCCTACGAGCAGTACTTC CASSGGTVSSYEQYF